This is a list of T cell receptor beta chains from one sample in a study of cytomegalovirus exposure and HLA in healthy donors. Produced via immunoSEQ multiplex PCR; TCRdb's table is partial and in-frame only. This sample yields approximately 120,000 clones, of which approximately 80% are seen a single time; 11% belongs to the top ten. The sample comprised PBMCs. All receptors come from a man aged 35 to 55 in good health and CMV-seropositive. Both conserved end residues are part of each CDR3. A D gene is named only where the DNA matches it firmly. Expanded clones are given a class, and other clones once, few, many or no size at all.

cdr3_nt cdr3_aa v_call clone_size d_call j_call
TGTGCCACCTCGGCAGGGGGGACAGATACGCAGTATTTT CATSAGGTDTQYF TRBV7-3 NA NA TRBJ2-3
TGTGCCAGCAGTAGGGGACTATCCAACACCGGGGAGCTGTTTTTT CASSRGLSNTGELFF TRBV6-1 once TRBD2 TRBJ2-2
TGTGCCAGCAGTTTATCCCAGGGACAGGGAGAAAAACTGTTTTTT CASSLSQGQGEKLFF TRBV27 NA TRBD1 TRBJ1-4
TGCGCCAGCAGCCCAGGGACAGATTATTCACCCCTCCACTTT CASSPGTDYSPLHF TRBV5-1 NA TRBD1 TRBJ1-6
TGTGCCAGCAGCCTGGTCTCGGTGAAGAACACTGAAGCTTTCTTT CASSLVSVKNTEAFF TRBV7-9 NA NA TRBJ1-1
TGTGCCTGGAGTGGCGGGCTAGCTAACGAAGAGACCCAGTACTTC CAWSGGLANEETQYF TRBV30 NA NA TRBJ2-5
TGCGCCAGCAGCTACGGGAACTCCTACGAGCAGTACTTC CASSYGNSYEQYF TRBV5-1 NA NA TRBJ2-7
TGTGCCATCAGTGAGTTATACGAGCAGTACTTC CAISELYEQYF TRBV10-3 NA NA TRBJ2-7
TGTGCCAGCAGGGCAGAGGGAGATAATTCACCCCTCCACTTT CASRAEGDNSPLHF TRBV7-9 once NA TRBJ1-6
TGTGCCAGCAGCGTAGGTGCAGGACAGGGTGTTTCACCCCTCCACTTT CASSVGAGQGVSPLHF TRBV9 NA TRBD1 TRBJ1-6
TGTGCCAGCAGCGCGCGCGGGGGGGCTCTGGACGAGCAGTACTTC CASSARGGALDEQYF TRBV7-3 NA TRBD2 TRBJ2-7
TGTGCCAGCAGTTCAAAGCGGGGGGCTTCCTACAATGAGCAGTTCTTC CASSSKRGASYNEQFF TRBV6-5 NA TRBD2 TRBJ2-1
TGTGCCAGCAAGGGGGTCCTAGCCAAAAACATTCAGTACTTC CASKGVLAKNIQYF TRBV6-5 NA NA TRBJ2-4
TGTGCCAGCAGCTTAACAACTTGGGCTAGCGGGGACAATGAGCAGTTCTTC CASSLTTWASGDNEQFF TRBV7-3 NA TRBD2 TRBJ2-1
TGTGCCAGTAGTTCCCAACAGACAGCCACCGGGGAGCTGTTTTTT CASSSQQTATGELFF TRBV19 NA NA TRBJ2-2
TGTGCCAGCAGTGAACCTCAGAACTATGGCTACACCTTC CASSEPQNYGYTF TRBV6-5 once NA TRBJ1-2
TGTGCCAGCAGTTTCTTGGGGGGACGGGGGGGAAAACTGTTTTTT CASSFLGGRGGKLFF TRBV28 NA NA TRBJ1-4
TGTGCCAGCAGCTTAGGGGGTAGCGGGGGGTTTACGCAGTATTTT CASSLGGSGGFTQYF TRBV7-6 NA TRBD2 TRBJ2-3
TGTGCCAGCAGTTACGGGAGAAGCACTGAAGCTTTCTTT CASSYGRSTEAFF TRBV6-5 NA NA TRBJ1-1
TGTGCCAGCAGCTTGGCCAGGAGGCATGGCTACACCTTC CASSLARRHGYTF TRBV5-6 NA NA TRBJ1-2
TGCGCCAGCAGCACGGGACAGGGATACAATGAGCAGTTCTTC CASSTGQGYNEQFF TRBV5-1 NA TRBD1 TRBJ2-1
TGTGCCAGCAGCCGGGAAAAAGGGCTCGAGCAGTACTTC CASSREKGLEQYF TRBV7-8 few NA TRBJ2-7
TGTGCCAGCAGCCGGGTAATGGGAGGCACAGATACGCAGTATTTT CASSRVMGGTDTQYF TRBV5-6 few NA TRBJ2-3
TGTGCCAGCAGCTTAACAGGGGCGGCAGAGACCCAGTACTTC CASSLTGAAETQYF TRBV13 NA TRBD1 TRBJ2-5
TGTGCCAGCAGTACCAATGCCGGGGGGGCTAGAGATACGCAGTATTTT CASSTNAGGARDTQYF TRBV27 NA TRBD2 TRBJ2-3
TGTGCCTGGAGGAACGGGGGGAGCTCCTATAATTCACCCCTCCACTTT CAWRNGGSSYNSPLHF TRBV30 NA NA TRBJ1-6
TGTGCCATCAGTGGCCGACAGGGGACCCCCTATGGCTACACCTTC CAISGRQGTPYGYTF TRBV10-3 NA TRBD1 TRBJ1-2
TGTGCCAGCAGCGACGGGGGGGCAGGTGAGCGGCAGTATTTT CASSDGGAGERQYF TRBV5-4 NA TRBD2 TRBJ2-3
TGTGCCAGCAGCGCAGACTCCCACATCGGGTCTTTGAGAAACACCATATATTTT CASSADSHIGSLRNTIYF TRBV9 NA NA TRBJ1-3